This record concerns one T cell receptor (beta chain) sequence. Antigen specificity is unknown. The source of the sample is a study of Tregs in tolerant kidney transplant recipients. The CDR3 is 13 residues long. Trimming cost V 4 bases and J 6 bases, with 10 bases left between them. The germline gives CDR1 MNHNS, CDR2 SASEGT. This table comes from immunoSEQ multiplex PCR, and its TCRdb copy is limited to in-frame clones, with some not included. The sample lists fewer than 150,000 clones; roughly nine tenths were seen once. Study-level findings and limits: Findings come from small patient numbers and require larger validation.

The rearrangement uses TRBV6-1 and TRBJ1-5, with a weak D call TRBD1 (6 bases). The sequenced material came from CD4+ T cells from blood. The clonotype comes from a human donor in good health. The CDR3 spells CASSVDRSQPQHF. CDR3 nucleotides: TGTGCCAGCAGTGTAGACAGGAGTCAGCCCCAGCATTTT.